The sequence of this T cell receptor beta chain was determined in a study of T cells in Graves' hyperthyroidism and ophthalmopathy. The germline CDR1 and CDR2 sequences are MGHDK and SYGVNS. J was trimmed by 6 bases and V by 2 bases; bases with no gene match: 10. This CDR3 comprises 18 residues. TCR beta CDR3 regions were amplified from RNA transcripts. HTBI primers drove first-round RT-PCR of the TCR CDR3. MiXCR was run by TCRdb on the multiplex PCR reads, yielding one entry per CDR3 protein. There are roughly 500,000 distinct CDR3 sequences in the sample; less than 25% occur only once, and over 9% lies in the top ten.

This sequence originates from a young woman with Graves' ophthalmopathy. Source material: blood. This chain links TRBV25-1 with TRBJ2-5; 15 nucleotides match TRBD2. CDR3 nucleotide sequence: TGTGCCAGCAGTGAAACCGGGACTAGCGGGGGGCTTTACCAGACCCAGTACTTC. Encoded protein: CASSETGTSGGLYQTQYF.